This is a list of T cell receptor beta chains from one sample in a study of lymphopenia after photon versus proton radiotherapy. TCRdb's table, derived via immunoSEQ multiplex PCR, lists solely in-frame clones and lacks some. The data show about 18,000 clones, more than 85% seen once. Sequencing was performed on peripheral blood, taken from a patient treated with photon-based radiotherapy. The receptor set was obtained from a woman aged 40 to 50 with cholangiocarcinoma. CDR3s include the opening cysteine and the closing phenylalanine or tryptophan. D genes are given only for firm matches. Expanded clones get a size class; other rows say once, few or many, or leave the size out.

size: NA; V: TRBV20-1; length: 11; J: TRBJ2-7; D: NA; CDR3: CSASMGYEQYF; DNA: TGCAGTGCTAGTATGGGATACGAGCAGTACTTC
size: NA; V: TRBV6-5; length: 14; J: TRBJ1-1; D: TRBD1; CDR3: CASSNRGQNTEAFF; DNA: TGTGCCAGCAGCAACAGGGGGCAGAACACTGAAGCTTTCTTT
size: NA; V: TRBV23-1; length: 15; J: TRBJ2-7; D: NA; CDR3: CASSQPRDYPYEQYF; DNA: TGCGCCAGCAGTCAACCCAGGGATTACCCCTACGAGCAGTACTTC
size: NA; V: TRBV11-2; length: 11; J: TRBJ1-1; D: NA; CDR3: CASSRLYEAFF; DNA: TGTGCCAGCAGTCGCCTGTATGAAGCTTTCTTT
size: NA; V: TRBV11-3; length: 16; J: TRBJ2-3; D: TRBD1; CDR3: CASSLEMTGGKDTQYF; DNA: TGTGCCAGCAGCTTAGAAATGACAGGGGGCAAAGATACGCAGTATTTT
size: NA; V: TRBV11-2; length: 16; J: TRBJ2-3; D: NA; CDR3: CASSLVELTRGDTQYF; DNA: TGTGCCAGCAGCTTAGTTGAGCTTACCCGCGGAGATACGCAGTATTTT
size: NA; V: TRBV5-1; length: 14; J: TRBJ2-3; D: NA; CDR3: CASSLEAHTDTQYF; DNA: TGCGCCAGCAGCTTGGAGGCACACACAGATACGCAGTATTTT
size: few; V: TRBV6-1; length: 16; J: TRBJ1-5; D: NA; CDR3: CASSATGLPSNQPQHF; DNA: TGTGCCAGCAGTGCTACAGGTCTACCCAGCAATCAGCCCCAGCATTTT
size: NA; V: TRBV28; length: 12; J: TRBJ1-2; D: NA; CDR3: CASSLGRGGYTF; DNA: TGTGCCAGCAGTCTAGGACGAGGCGGCTACACCTTC
size: NA; V: TRBV12-5; length: 18; J: TRBJ2-6; D: NA; CDR3: CASGRTGAGQSRANVLTF; DNA: TGTGCTAGTGGTCGGACGGGTGCAGGACAAAGTCGGGCCAACGTCCTGACTTTC
size: NA; V: TRBV5-6; length: 14; J: TRBJ1-1; D: NA; CDR3: CASSIPGGGIEAFF; DNA: TGTGCCAGCAGCATACCTGGGGGTGGAATTGAAGCTTTCTTT
size: NA; V: TRBV29-1; length: 12; J: TRBJ1-2; D: NA; CDR3: CSVGAGGGGYTF; DNA: TGCAGCGTTGGGGCGGGGGGCGGTGGCTACACCTTC
size: NA; V: TRBV13; length: 17; J: TRBJ2-3; D: TRBD2; CDR3: CASSFLLAGESTDTQYF; DNA: TGTGCCAGCAGCTTCCTACTAGCGGGAGAGTCCACAGATACGCAGTATTTT
size: NA; V: TRBV7-2; length: 15; J: TRBJ2-3; D: TRBD2; CDR3: CASSFGGSRADTQYF; DNA: TGTGCCAGCAGCTTCGGCGGGAGTAGGGCAGATACGCAGTATTTT
size: NA; V: TRBV19; length: 15; J: TRBJ2-3; D: TRBD1; CDR3: CASSILRDRTDTQYF; DNA: TGTGCCAGTAGTATTCTCCGGGACAGAACAGATACGCAGTATTTT
size: NA; V: TRBV2; length: 12; J: TRBJ1-1; D: TRBD1; CDR3: CASSRTGDWTFF; DNA: TGTGCCAGCAGTCGGACAGGGGATTGGACTTTCTTT